The clone carrying this TCR beta chain was observed a few times. V dropped 2 bases and J dropped 8 bases, with 9 bases sitting between them. The CDR3 is 12 amino acids. Germline V gene data show CDR1 as SEHNR and CDR2 as FQNEAQ (reference sequence). The entry originates in a study of human T cells and chemical hapten exposure. TCRdb itself ran the RACE reads through MiXCR, one entry per CDR3 protein. The sample lists 100,000 to 150,000 distinct CDR3 sequences, 8.5% to 9.5% occurring once. The time point is: healthy volunteer bleed at 2 weeks. It was from unfractionated whole blood that total RNA was extracted.

V usage is TRBV7-9 and J usage is TRBJ1-2; D unresolved. Sequencing was performed on whole blood. The TCR was taken from a male donor in good health. Some clones in this sample may be carry-over from other donors' samples. The CDR3 DNA sequence: TGTGCCAGCAGCTTACCGTCGGGGGGCTACACCTTC. It translates to CASSLPSGGYTF.